A selection of T cell receptor beta chains follows, all from one sample in a study of T cell responses to AZD1222 COVID-19 vaccine. Assay used: immunoSEQ multiplex PCR; TCRdb lists only in-frame clones, some missing. In the table there are some 180,000 clones, roughly 94% of which are singletons. This specimen was peripheral blood, taken 28 days after the second AZD1222 dose. The receptors come from an adult who received the AZD1222 COVID-19 vaccine. Each CDR3 is given with its conserved first and last residue. A D gene is named only where the DNA matches it firmly. Clone size is given for some rows only: seen once, a few or many times, or a class if the clone is expanded.

-	-	TRBV6-2/TRBV6-3	TRBJ2-1	TGTGCCAGCAGTTTCACCGGGACTGAGCAGTTCTTC	CASSFTGTEQFF
once	-	TRBV9	TRBJ1-2	TGTGCCAGCAGCCCCCGAGACGTAAGGGAGGGCTATGGCTACACCTTC	CASSPRDVREGYGYTF
once	TRBD2	TRBV7-6	TRBJ2-2	TGTGCCAGCAGCTTTCGTCCTAGCGGGTCGAACACCGGGGAGCTGTTTTTT	CASSFRPSGSNTGELFF
-	-	TRBV11-3	TRBJ1-6	TGTGCCAGCAGCTTCCAGCTTAATTCACCCCTCCACTTT	CASSFQLNSPLHF
once	-	TRBV11-2	TRBJ2-7	TGTGCCAGCAGTTCCGGAGGGACATGGTCTGAGCAGTACTTC	CASSSGGTWSEQYF
-	-	TRBV5-1	TRBJ2-2	TGCGCCAGCAGCTTGGGACCGTCGAGCACCGGGGAGCTGTTTTTT	CASSLGPSSTGELFF
-	TRBD2	TRBV4-1	TRBJ2-1	TGCGCCAGCAGCCAAACTCTAGCGGGGGGTCCGTTCTTC	CASSQTLAGGPFF
-	-	TRBV2	TRBJ2-6	TGTGCCAGCAGCCCGGCAAGCTCTGGGGCCAACGTCCTGACTTTC	CASSPASSGANVLTF
-	-	TRBV5-5	TRBJ1-3	TGTGCCAGCAGCTTGTTCGGAGTTGCTGGAAACACCATATATTTT	CASSLFGVAGNTIYF
-	-	TRBV4-3	TRBJ2-7	TGCGCCAGCAGCCAAGATTGGGACAGGACGGGACTAGTCTCCTACGAGCAGTACTTC	CASSQDWDRTGLVSYEQYF
-	TRBD1	TRBV9	TRBJ1-1	TGTGCCAGCAGCGTACCAGGGGGGCCGAACACTGAAGCTTTCTTT	CASSVPGGPNTEAFF
-	TRBD1	TRBV24-1	TRBJ1-2	TGTGCCACCTCCGGGACAGAAGCTAACTATGGCTACACCTTC	CATSGTEANYGYTF
-	-	TRBV2	TRBJ1-2	TGTGCCAGCAGTGAAAGCGAAACAGCACAACTAGATGGCTACACCTTC	CASSESETAQLDGYTF
-	-	TRBV27	TRBJ1-4	TGTGCCACTGGAAGTTCGGGGGGAGTCGAAAAACTGTTTTTT	CATGSSGGVEKLFF
-	-	TRBV11-3	TRBJ1-2	TGTGCCAGCAGCTTAGGGGGCACCTATGGCTACACCTTC	CASSLGGTYGYTF
-	TRBD1	TRBV4-1	TRBJ1-4	TGCGCCAGCAGCCAGAGGACAGGGTTTTATGAAAAACTGTTTTTT	CASSQRTGFYEKLFF
-	-	TRBV18	TRBJ1-6	TGTGCCAGCTCACCAAGCGACAGCCTTAATTCACCCCTCCACTTT	CASSPSDSLNSPLHF
-	-	TRBV6-1	TRBJ1-5	TGTGCCAGCAGTGAGGAGGGGTGGCAGCCCCAGCATTTT	CASSEEGWQPQHF
-	-	TRBV6-5	TRBJ1-3	TGTGCCAGCTGGAGCTCTGGAAACACCATATATTTT	CASWSSGNTIYF
-	-	TRBV2	TRBJ1-1	TGTGCCAGCAGATTACAGGAAGCTCCAGACGCTTTCTTT	CASRLQEAPDAFF
-	-	TRBV6-6	TRBJ1-5	TGTGCCAGCTCCCCAAGGGCCAGAGCCTTTAATCAGCCCCAGCATTTT	CASSPRARAFNQPQHF
-	-	TRBV12-5	TRBJ1-2	TGTGCTAGTGGAGGGTGGGCAGGGACGCCTAACTATGGCTACACCTTC	CASGGWAGTPNYGYTF
-	TRBD1	TRBV29-1	TRBJ1-1	TGCAGCGTTGGTCAGAGACAGGGGAACACTGAAGCTTTCTTT	CSVGQRQGNTEAFF
once	-	TRBV2	TRBJ2-7	TGTGCCAGCCTAGTGGGATACGAGCAGTACTTC	CASLVGYEQYF
-	-	TRBV7-9	TRBJ1-1	TGTGCCAGCAGCGCAGCAGGGGACACTGAAGCTTTCTTT	CASSAAGDTEAFF
-	-	TRBV28	TRBJ1-5	TGTGCCAGCAGTCCCCCAGGGGCGTCGAATCAGCCCCAGCATTTT	CASSPPGASNQPQHF
-	TRBD1	TRBV2	TRBJ1-5	TGTGCCAGCAGTGACGGGACAGGGGAACAGCCCCAGCATTTT	CASSDGTGEQPQHF
-	-	TRBV19	TRBJ1-2	TGTGCCAGTAGTATTAATCTAGTGACAGGCGCTAACTATGGCTACACCTTC	CASSINLVTGANYGYTF
-	TRBD1	TRBV2	TRBJ1-2	TGTGCCAGCAGTGGAGGGGACAGCTTTAATGGCTACACCTTC	CASSGGDSFNGYTF
once	-	TRBV2	TRBJ1-6	TGTGCCAGCAGTGAGGAGTCACAGGGAGATAATTCACCCCTCCACTTT	CASSEESQGDNSPLHF
once	TRBD1	TRBV6-2/TRBV6-3	TRBJ1-5	TGTGCCAGCAGTTACGCGGACAGGGGGCAGGGACAGCCCCAGCATTTT	CASSYADRGQGQPQHF
-	TRBD1	TRBV28	TRBJ2-5	TGTGCCAGCAGAACCGACAGGGGGCTTGAGACCCAGTACTTC	CASRTDRGLETQYF
-	TRBD1	TRBV28	TRBJ1-5	TGTGCCAGCAGTGAAATTACGGGACAGGGGTTGTATCAGCCCCAGCATTTT	CASSEITGQGLYQPQHF
-	TRBD1	TRBV2	TRBJ1-1	TGTGCCAGCAGTGCTACTAAGGGGGCGAACACTGAAGCTTTCTTT	CASSATKGANTEAFF
-	TRBD1	TRBV5-1	TRBJ1-1	TGCGCCAGCAGCCGGGACAGGGGGCGTGTGGACACTGAAGCTTTCTTT	CASSRDRGRVDTEAFF
-	-	TRBV18	TRBJ1-6	TGTGCCAGCACACCTCGGGAAAGGGCTTCACCCCTCCACTTT	CASTPRERASPLHF
-	-	TRBV3-1/TRBV3-2	TRBJ2-7	TGTGCCAGCAGCCCCTATCGGCAGGGTTACGAGCAGTACTTC	CASSPYRQGYEQYF
-	TRBD1	TRBV28	TRBJ1-2	TGTGCCAGCAGGCGAAAAACGGGACAGGGAAGGGATGGCTACACCTTC	CASRRKTGQGRDGYTF
-	-	TRBV2	TRBJ1-1	TGTGCCAGCGGGATCAACACTGAAGCTTTCTTT	CASGINTEAFF
-	-	TRBV6-5	TRBJ1-6	TGTGCCAGCAAAGAGGGAGCTCTCGGGAATTCACCCCTCCACTTT	CASKEGALGNSPLHF
once	-	TRBV11-2	TRBJ2-3	TGTGCCAGCAGCTTAGATCTGGCAGATACGCAGTATTTT	CASSLDLADTQYF
-	TRBD2	TRBV19	TRBJ2-1	TGTGCCAGTAGCACTAGCGGGGGTGGGTCGTTGGGTGAGCAGTTCTTC	CASSTSGGGSLGEQFF
-	-	TRBV29-1	TRBJ1-1	TGCAGCGTTGCAAGAACTGCTGAAGCTTTCTTT	CSVARTAEAFF
-	-	TRBV19	TRBJ1-6	TGTGCCAGTAGTATGGCTATCCTTTTGGCCCTCCACTTT	CASSMAILLALHF
-	-	TRBV19	TRBJ2-1	TGTGCCAGTAGCCCGGGGTGGGGGCCGGACAATGAGCAGTTCTTC	CASSPGWGPDNEQFF
-	-	TRBV6-2/TRBV6-3	TRBJ2-3	TGTGCCAGCAGTTACGGTCCCGGGGAGAGCACAGATACGCAGTATTTT	CASSYGPGESTDTQYF
once	-	TRBV27	TRBJ1-5	TGTGCCAGCAGTTTTCGGGGAGGGCAGCCCCAGCATTTT	CASSFRGGQPQHF
-	-	TRBV7-9	TRBJ1-1	TGTGCCAGCAGCCCAGTCGGGGGCACTGAAGCTTTCTTT	CASSPVGGTEAFF
-	-	TRBV6-2/TRBV6-3	TRBJ1-1	TGTGCCAGCAGTTACCCCAAGGGGCAGGCCTCGAACACTGAAGCTTTCTTT	CASSYPKGQASNTEAFF
-	-	TRBV5-5	TRBJ1-5	TGTGCCAGCAGCTTGGTTGCAGGGCGAAATCAGCCCCAGCATTTT	CASSLVAGRNQPQHF
-	-	TRBV27	TRBJ1-1	TGTGCCAGCAAATCCCTTTTCTGGGGGGACACTGAAGCTTTCTTT	CASKSLFWGDTEAFF
-	-	TRBV28	TRBJ2-6	TGTGCCAGCAGTTCAGGTCAAACCTGGGCCAACGTCCTGACTTTC	CASSSGQTWANVLTF
-	-	TRBV5-1	TRBJ1-1	TGCGCCAGCAGCTTGGGGACTGAAGCTTTCTTT	CASSLGTEAFF
-	-	TRBV7-2	TRBJ1-1	TGTGCCAGCAGCCCGAAACAGGGATGGACTGAAGCTTTCTTT	CASSPKQGWTEAFF
-	-	TRBV7-9	TRBJ1-3	TGTGCCAGCAGCCTGACAGGTTCGAGGGGAAACACCATATATTTT	CASSLTGSRGNTIYF